This T cell receptor (beta chain) is drawn from a study of OX40 agonist ivuxolimab in advanced cancers. The wider study: Patients got intravenous ivuxolimab at 0.01 to 10 mg/kg every 2 weeks. The study's findings and limits: Partial responders dosed at 0.1-3.0 mg/kg displayed clonal expansion ranking among the lowest. CD8+ T cells were the subset that, on average, had more expanded clones than CD4+.

Clones were sequenced by immunoSEQ multiplex PCR, and TCRdb holds only the in-frame ones, with some missing. The repertoire holds roughly 75,000 clones, 70% to 90% seen once, with about 2.7% in the top ten. V lost 0 bases and J 4 bases, leaving 21 bases between the germline ends. CDR1 is ENHRY and CDR2 is SYGVKD in the germline V gene. This CDR3 has 19 residues. As concerns this clone: Its matching antigen is unknown.

Specimen: CD4+ or CD8+ T cells sorted from blood, collected in a trial of the OX40 agonist ivuxolimab. This clonotype was obtained from an adult with an advanced solid tumor such as melanoma, head and neck, liver or kidney cancer. V is TRBV10-3 and J is TRBJ2-2; D possibly matches TRBD1 or TRBD2 (5 bases each). CDR3 residues: CAISESLDSRRRGTGELFF. CDR3 in DNA: TGTGCCATCAGTGAGTCCCTAGACAGCCGTCGCCGGGGCACCGGGGAGCTGTTTTTT.